This T cell receptor (delta chain) is drawn from a study of Vδ1+ human thymocytes. Regarding the study as a whole: Highly polyclonal TRG and TRD repertoires with Gaussian CDR3 length distributions appeared in thymus. Thymic delta-chain repertoires held about 20% Vdelta2 sequences and few Vdelta3, despite high sort purity.

This clone was counted a few times. Its antigen is not identified. The same CDR3 arises from other DNA sequences in this sample as well. Germline CDR1 is TSWWSYY and CDR2 is QGS. J lost 0 bases, V lost 1 base, and 12 bases had no gene match. The CDR3 runs to 19 residues. Extracted RNA was reverse transcribed into cDNA. Multiplex PCR used pooled V-gene forward primers and a constant-region reverse primer to amplify CDR3s. TCRdb reprocessed the multiplex PCR reads through CATT. This table holds 50,000 to 75,000 delta-chain clones, about 15% found once. The clonotype was recovered from a girl in the first two years of life who had congenital heart surgery. The chain employs TRDV1 and TRDJ1; 9 bases map to TRDD2. Sequenced input: Vdelta1+ gamma-delta thymocytes from the thymus. Subset in this sample: FACS-sorted CD3+ TCRalphabeta- TCRVdelta1+ TCRVdelta2- thymocytes. The chain's CDR3 is CALGEPFLRVGIHTDKLIF. The CDR3 bases are TGTGCTCTTGGGGAACCCTTCCTACGTGTGGGGATTCACACCGATAAACTCATCTTT.